This T cell receptor beta chain was retrieved from a study of blood T cell repertoires in COVID-19. Exposed volunteers were people who met a COVID-19 case within 2 weeks before study entry. In the original analysis: The authors estimated nucleated cell counts from reference gene primer amplification. TCRdb keeps only in-frame clones here, not all; method: immunoSEQ multiplex PCR. V and J calls and clone size come straight from that table; D and trimming were deduced from the DNA. Of more than 300,000 clones listed, roughly 90% are singletons. Germline-derived CDR1 and CDR2 are SEHNR and FQNEAQ (reference sequence). Trimming pared 3 bases from V and 0 bases from J, leaving 6 bases between. CDR3 length: 13 amino acids. This clone was seen a single time.

This chain connects TRBV7-9 to TRBJ2-7; D gene ambiguous. The receptor's source is a woman in her thirties who had been exposed to COVID-19. Sequencing was carried out using PBMCs or T cells enriched from blood (not recorded which). Here the CDR3 DNA reads TGTGCCAGCAGCTTCCTAAGCTCCTACGAGCAGTACTTC. It specifies CASSFLSSYEQYF. Using reference TRBV7-9 and TRBJ2-7 for the parts outside the CDR3, the full variable domain is DTGVSQNPRHKITKRGQNVTFRCDPISEHNRLYWYRQTLGQGPEFLTYFQNEAQLEKSRLLSDRFSAERPKGSFSTLEIQRTEQGDSAMYLCASSFLSSYEQYFGPGTRLTVT.